This T cell receptor (beta chain) was captured in a study of cytomegalovirus exposure and HLA in healthy donors. The study's findings and limits: TCR beta chains associated with HLA were, in a later analysis, more clonally expanded than equally common others. Immune exposure was documented only through CMV serostatus.

A multiplex PCR was run with 60 Vbeta primers and 13 Jbeta primers. TCRdb keeps only in-frame clones here, not all; method: immunoSEQ multiplex PCR. The sample includes 130,000 or so clones, about 83% of them seen just once. This clone was picked up many times. Its antigen remains unidentified. The V gene's germline CDR1 is LGHNA and CDR2 YNFKEQ. This CDR3 has 15 amino acids. Germline trimming cut 0 bases from V and 3 bases from J; bases unmatched to any gene: 5. The sequence was collected from a woman aged 25 to 39 in good health and CMV-seronegative. Sequencing was performed on PBMCs. The chain has TRBV4-2 and TRBJ2-7, with 7 bases aligning to TRBD1. As DNA, the CDR3 is TGTGCCAGCAGCCAAGATGTGGCAGGGGGCTACGAGCAGTACTTC. It encodes CASSQDVAGGYEQYF.